The clone carrying this T cell receptor beta chain was seen just once. This sample was included in a study of blood T cells in healthy people across ages. CDR1 and CDR2 (germline): SGDLS, YYNGEE. This CDR3 is 16 amino acids long. Alongside a J-beta primer mix, a sample-barcoded 5' primer served in a second PCR lasting roughly 6 to 11 cycles. Each TCR beta cDNA got a 12-nucleotide random molecular identifier. TCRdb recomputed calls from the 5' RACE reads with MiXCR, one row per CDR3 protein. The table has 800,000 to 900,000 distinct CDR3 sequences, 62% seen once. Total RNA was extracted at no less than 6 micrograms per sample.

This chain joins TRBV9 and TRBJ2-4; 8 bases fit TRBD2. With the DNA end fitting TRBJ2-5 better, the J assignment may be wrong. What was sequenced was blood. The clonotype was recovered from a man under 40 in good health. The CDR3 here is CASSKEAGAAPETQYF. CDR3 sequence (DNA): TGTGCCAGCAGCAAAGAAGCGGGAGCCGCCCCAGAGACCCAGTACTTC.